The 8 T cell receptor beta chains below all came from one sample that was sequenced in a study of blood T cells in healthy people across ages. Using a J-beta primer mix together with a sample-barcoded 5' primer, a second PCR was run for roughly 7 to 12 cycles. TCRdb reprocessed the 5' RACE reads via MiXCR and lists one record per CDR3 protein. Among 1.2 million to 1.5 million distinct CDR3 sequences listed, roughly 45% were seen once. Material: blood. The receptors here all came from a woman aged 18-30 years in good health.

The V call is TRBV29-1, the J call TRBJ1-2; 7 nucleotides match TRBD1. V shed 7 bases, J shed 3 bases, and the junction held 11 bases outside the gene matches. The CDR3 loop spans 14 amino acids. Germline V gene data show CDR1 as SQVTM and CDR2 as ANQGSEA. CDR3 sequence: CSGMPTGTDYGYTF. CDR3 DNA: TGCAGCGGGATGCCGACAGGGACGGACTATGGCTACACCTTC.

The table lists this clonotype with a few counts. J is TRBJ2-5 and V is TRBV4-1, with TRBD2 matching 7 bases. The CDR3 sequence is 15 residues long. The germline CDR1 and CDR2 sequences are MGHRA and YSYEKL. The junction had 7 bases not matched to a gene; V was cut back by 4 bases and J by 2 bases. CDR3 loop: CASSLPGGTQETQYF. CDR3 coding DNA: TGCGCCAGCAGCCTTCCCGGGGGGACTCAAGAGACCCAGTACTTC.

The rearrangement joins TRBV28 to TRBJ2-2; 7 nucleotides match TRBD1. J was trimmed by 4 bases and V by 7 bases; bases with no gene match: 6. The germline V gene encodes CDR1 MDHEN and CDR2 SYDVKM. The CDR3 spans 14 residues. Written as DNA, the CDR3 is TGTGCCAGCACCGACTACAGGGGCACCGGGGAGCTGTTTTTT. This sequence encodes CASTDYRGTGELFF.

This clonotype has a handful of counts. This rearrangement joins TRBV9 to TRBJ2-2; TRBD1 or TRBD2 may be the D gene (5 bases each). V was pared by 0 bases and J by 4 bases, with 13 bases between. The CDR3 is 16 amino acids. CDR1 SGDLS and CDR2 YYNGEE come from the germline V gene. The CDR3 region has the DNA TGTGCCAGCAGCGTAGCCCCCGGGACCCTCACCGGGGAGCTGTTTTTT. Its protein product is CASSVAPGTLTGELFF.

This sequence joins TRBV25-1 and TRBJ2-3, with D unresolved. This CDR3 is 15 amino acids long. Germline V lookup: CDR1 MGHDK, CDR2 SYGVNS. V was shortened by 3 bases and J by 6 bases, with 16 bases between the two germline ends. CDR3 nucleotide sequence: TGTGCCAGCAGTGAGTCCCGACCCCTAATGGATACGCAGTATTTT. This codes for CASSESRPLMDTQYF. The full variable domain, its missing parts supplied by reference TRBV25-1 and TRBJ2-3, is EADIYQTPRYLVIGTGKKITLECSQTMGHDKMYWYQQDPGMELHLIHYSYGVNSTEKGDLSSESTVSRIRTEHFPLTLESARPSHTSQYLCASSESRPLMDTQYFGPGTRLTVL.

As to this clonotype: An end of the junction differs from the germline gene, which may be a read error. This chain connects TRBV7-2 to TRBJ2-3, with D possibly matching TRBD1 (6 bases). CDR1 and CDR2 (germline): SGHTA, FQGNSA. The CDR3 runs 15 residues. The CDR3 DNA reads TGTGCCAGCAGCTTAGCTGGACAGAGCACAGAGACGCAGTATTTT. Protein product: CASSLAGQSTETQYF.

This rearrangement joins TRBV5-6 to TRBJ2-1, with 10 nucleotides matching TRBD1. Trimming took 5 bases from V and 7 from J; bases not matched to a gene: 12. Germline V gene data show CDR1 as SGHDT and CDR2 as YYEEEE. This CDR3 is 16 amino acids long. The CDR3 coding sequence is TGTGCCAGCAGTTTCCTTAGCCGGGACAGGGGTAATGAGCAGTTCTTC. Translating it yields CASSFLSRDRGNEQFF.

A few counts support this clonotype. The chain recombines TRBV27 with TRBJ2-7; D is ambiguous. The V gene's germline CDR1 is MNHEY and CDR2 SMNVEV (reference sequence). The CDR3 has 10 residues. V lost 6 bases and J lost 5, with 5 bases in between. CDR3 protein: CASRSHEQYF. CDR3 DNA sequence: TGTGCCAGCAGGTCCCACGAGCAGTACTTC.